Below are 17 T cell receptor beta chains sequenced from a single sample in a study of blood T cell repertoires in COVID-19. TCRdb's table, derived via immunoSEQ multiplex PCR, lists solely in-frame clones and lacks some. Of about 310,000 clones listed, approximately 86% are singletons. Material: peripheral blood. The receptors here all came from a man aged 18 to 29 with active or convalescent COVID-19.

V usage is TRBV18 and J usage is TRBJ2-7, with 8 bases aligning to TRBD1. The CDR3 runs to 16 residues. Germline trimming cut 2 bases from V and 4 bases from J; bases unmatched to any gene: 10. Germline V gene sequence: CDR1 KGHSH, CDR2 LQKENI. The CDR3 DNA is TGTGCCAGCTCACCAACCAGGACAGGGAACATATACGAGCAGTACTTC. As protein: CASSPTRTGNIYEQYF.

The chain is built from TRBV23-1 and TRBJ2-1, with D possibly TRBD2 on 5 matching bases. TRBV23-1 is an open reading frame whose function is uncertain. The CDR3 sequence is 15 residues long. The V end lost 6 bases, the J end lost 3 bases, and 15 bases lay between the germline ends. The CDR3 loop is CASRPPGMVYNEQFF. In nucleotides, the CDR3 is TGCGCCAGCAGACCTCCGGGGATGGTCTACAATGAGCAGTTCTTC.

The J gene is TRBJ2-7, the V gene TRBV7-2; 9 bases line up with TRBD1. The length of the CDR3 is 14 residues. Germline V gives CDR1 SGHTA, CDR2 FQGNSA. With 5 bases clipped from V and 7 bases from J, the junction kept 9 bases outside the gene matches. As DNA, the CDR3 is TGTGCCAGCAGCCCCGGGACAGGGTTTCGTGAGCAGTACTTC. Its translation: CASSPGTGFREQYF.

CDR3 residues: CASSLGFELELFF. In DNA, the CDR3 is TGCGCCAGCAGCTTGGGTTTCGAGCTGGAGCTGTTTTTT. The chain couples TRBV5-1 to TRBJ2-2; D is uncertain. Trimming pared 0 bases from V and 10 bases from J, leaving 10 bases between. Germline V gene lookup returns CDR1 SGHRS and CDR2 YFSETQ. The CDR3 loop spans 13 amino acids.

The CDR3 DNA reads TGTGCCAGCAGCCTCCGGGCTAGCGGGACCTTAGCCAAAAACATTCAGTACTTC. Translation gives CASSLRASGTLAKNIQYF. The V gene is TRBV11-2, the J gene TRBJ2-4, with TRBD2 matching 9 bases. CDR1 and CDR2 from the germline V gene are SGHAT and FQNNGV. The CDR3 has 18 amino acids. V lost 5 bases to trimming and J lost 0 bases; unmatched junction nucleotides: 11.

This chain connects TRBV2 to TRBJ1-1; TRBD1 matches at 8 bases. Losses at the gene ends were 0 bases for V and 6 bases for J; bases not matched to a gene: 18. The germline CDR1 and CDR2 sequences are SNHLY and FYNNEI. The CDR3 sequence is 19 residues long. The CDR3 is CASSEAGLRLAGGRSEAFF. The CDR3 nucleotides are TGTGCCAGCAGTGAAGCGGGGCTGCGGCTGGCAGGGGGCAGATCTGAAGCTTTCTTT. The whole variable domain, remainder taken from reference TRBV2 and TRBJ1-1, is EPEVTQTPSHQVTQMGQEVILRCVPISNHLYFYWYRQILGQKVEFLVSFYNNEISEKSEIFDDQFSVERPDGSNFTLKIRSTKLEDSAMYFCASSEAGLRLAGGRSEAFFGQGTRLTVV.

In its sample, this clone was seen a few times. The CDR3 here is CSVDLALLGYTF. The CDR3 DNA reads as TGCAGCGTTGATTTGGCTCTTCTTGGCTACACCTTC. The genes are TRBV29-1 and TRBJ1-2; D is unclear. Germline V gives CDR1 SQVTM, CDR2 ANQGSEA. The CDR3 totals 12 residues. V lost 3 bases and J lost 7, with 12 bases in between. The variable domain in full, with the rest retrieved from reference TRBV29-1 and TRBJ1-2, is SAVISQKPSRDICQRGTSLTIQCQVDSQVTMMFWYRQQPGQSLTLIATANQGSEATYESGFVIDKFPISRPNLTFSTLTVSNMSPEDSSIYLCSVDLALLGYTFGSGTRLTVV.

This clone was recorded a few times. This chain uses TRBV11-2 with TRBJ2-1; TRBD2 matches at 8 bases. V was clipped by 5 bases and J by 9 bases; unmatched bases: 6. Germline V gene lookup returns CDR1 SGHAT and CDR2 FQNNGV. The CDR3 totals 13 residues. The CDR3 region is CASSGVSGGEQFF. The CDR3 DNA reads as TGTGCCAGCAGCGGGGTAAGCGGGGGTGAGCAGTTCTTC.

The CDR3 coding sequence is TGTGCCAGCAGCCAATTGGTGGACAGACAATTCAACACTGAAGCTTTCTTT. It yields the protein CASSQLVDRQFNTEAFF. V and J are TRBV16 and TRBJ1-1; a possible D gene is TRBD1 (6 bases). Trimming stripped 1 base from V and 2 bases from J, with 17 bases between. CDR3 length equals 17 residues. Germline V lookup: CDR1 KGHSY, CDR2 FQNENV.

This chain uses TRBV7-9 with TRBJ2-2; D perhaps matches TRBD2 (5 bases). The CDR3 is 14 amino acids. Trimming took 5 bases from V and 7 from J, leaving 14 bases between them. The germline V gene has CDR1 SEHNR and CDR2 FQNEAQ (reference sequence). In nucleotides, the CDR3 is TGTGCCAGCAGCCGCCCCATCGGGGTCGGGGAGCTGTTTTTT. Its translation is CASSRPIGVGELFF.

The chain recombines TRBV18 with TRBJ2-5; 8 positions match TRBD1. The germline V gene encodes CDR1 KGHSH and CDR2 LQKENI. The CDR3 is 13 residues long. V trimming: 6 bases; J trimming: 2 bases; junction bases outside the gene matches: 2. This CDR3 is CASSGTGQETQYF. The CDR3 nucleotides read TGTGCCAGCTCGGGGACAGGTCAAGAGACCCAGTACTTC.

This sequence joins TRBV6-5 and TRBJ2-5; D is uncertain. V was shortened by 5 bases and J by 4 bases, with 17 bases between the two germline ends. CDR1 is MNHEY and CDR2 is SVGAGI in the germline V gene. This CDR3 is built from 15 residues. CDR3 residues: CASSPHNARGETQYF. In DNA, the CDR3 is TGTGCCAGCAGTCCTCACAATGCCCGAGGAGAGACCCAGTACTTC.

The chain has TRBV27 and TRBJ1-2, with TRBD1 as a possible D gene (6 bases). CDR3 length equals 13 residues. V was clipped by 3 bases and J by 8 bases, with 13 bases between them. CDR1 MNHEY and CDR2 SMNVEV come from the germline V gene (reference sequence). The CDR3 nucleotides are TGTGCCAGCAGTTTTACAGGGCAGTACGGCTACACCTTC. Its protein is CASSFTGQYGYTF.

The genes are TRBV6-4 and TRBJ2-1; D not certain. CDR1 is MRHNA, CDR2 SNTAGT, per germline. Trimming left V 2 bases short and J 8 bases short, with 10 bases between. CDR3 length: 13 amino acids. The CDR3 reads CASSDQDPHEQFF. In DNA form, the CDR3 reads TGTGCCAGCAGTGACCAGGATCCCCATGAGCAGTTCTTC.

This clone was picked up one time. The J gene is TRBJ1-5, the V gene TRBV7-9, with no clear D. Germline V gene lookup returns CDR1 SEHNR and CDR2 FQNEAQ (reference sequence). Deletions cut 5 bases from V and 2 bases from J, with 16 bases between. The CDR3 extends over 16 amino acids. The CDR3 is CASSASILGGNQPQHF. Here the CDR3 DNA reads TGTGCCAGCAGCGCATCGATACTAGGAGGCAATCAGCCCCAGCATTTT.

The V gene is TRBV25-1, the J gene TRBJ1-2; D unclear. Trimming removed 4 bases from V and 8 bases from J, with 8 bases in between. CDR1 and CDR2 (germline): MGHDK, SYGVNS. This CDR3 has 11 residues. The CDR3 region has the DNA TGTGCCAGCAGTGGAGGATGGGGCTACACCTTC. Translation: CASSGGWGYTF.

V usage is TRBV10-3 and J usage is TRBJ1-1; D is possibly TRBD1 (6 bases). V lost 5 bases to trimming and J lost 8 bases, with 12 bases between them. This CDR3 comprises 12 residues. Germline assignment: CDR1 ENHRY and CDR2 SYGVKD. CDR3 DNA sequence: TGTGCCATCAGTCCGCAGGGGCGGGAAGCTTTCTTT. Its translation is CAISPQGREAFF.